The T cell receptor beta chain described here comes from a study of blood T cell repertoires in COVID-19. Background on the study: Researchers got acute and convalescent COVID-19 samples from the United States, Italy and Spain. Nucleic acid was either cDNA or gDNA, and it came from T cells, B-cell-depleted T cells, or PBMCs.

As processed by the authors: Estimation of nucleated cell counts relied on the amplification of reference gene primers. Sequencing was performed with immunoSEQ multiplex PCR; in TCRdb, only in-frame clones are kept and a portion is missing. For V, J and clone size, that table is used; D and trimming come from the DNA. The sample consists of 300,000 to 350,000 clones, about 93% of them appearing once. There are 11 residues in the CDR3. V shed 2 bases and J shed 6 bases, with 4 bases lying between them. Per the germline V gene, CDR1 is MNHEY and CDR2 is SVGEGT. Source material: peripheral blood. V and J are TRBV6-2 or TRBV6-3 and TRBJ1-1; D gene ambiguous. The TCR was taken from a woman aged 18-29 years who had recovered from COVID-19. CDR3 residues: CASSYGAEAFF. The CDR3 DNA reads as TGTGCCAGCAGTTACGGAGCTGAAGCTTTCTTT.